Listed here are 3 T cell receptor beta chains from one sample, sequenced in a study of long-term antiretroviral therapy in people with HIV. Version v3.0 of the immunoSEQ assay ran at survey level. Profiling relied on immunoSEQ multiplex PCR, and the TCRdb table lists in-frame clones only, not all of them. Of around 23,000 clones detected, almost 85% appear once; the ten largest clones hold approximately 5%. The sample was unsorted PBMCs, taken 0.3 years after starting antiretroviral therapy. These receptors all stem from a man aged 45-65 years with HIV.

The CDR3 loop is CASSARVLNTEAFF. CDR3 in DNA: TGCGCCAGCAGCGCACGCGTCCTGAACACTGAAGCTTTCTTT. V usage is TRBV4-1 and J usage is TRBJ1-1; D gene ambiguous. The germline CDR1 and CDR2 sequences are MGHRA and YSYEKL. With 5 bases removed from V and 0 bases from J, the gap between germline ends came to 10 bases. This CDR3 is built from 14 residues.

The CDR3 protein is CAWSRPYSGNTIYF. CDR3 nucleotides: TGTGCCTGGAGTCGGCCCTACTCTGGAAACACCATATATTTT. The chain recombines TRBV30 with TRBJ1-3; D unclear. Trimming removed 2 bases from V and 0 bases from J, with 8 bases in between. CDR1 is GTSNPN, CDR2 SVGIG, per germline (reference sequence). The CDR3 runs to 14 residues.

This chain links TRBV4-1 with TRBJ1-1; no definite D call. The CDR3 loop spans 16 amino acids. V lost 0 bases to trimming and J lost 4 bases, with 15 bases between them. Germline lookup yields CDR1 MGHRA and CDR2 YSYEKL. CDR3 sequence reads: CASSQDGREAGTEAFF. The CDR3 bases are TGCGCCAGCAGCCAAGATGGACGGGAAGCCGGCACTGAAGCTTTCTTT.